This T cell receptor beta chain originates from a study of PD-L1 blockade in urothelial cancer. Germline V gives CDR1 SGDLS, CDR2 YYNGEE. The ends lost 4 bases at V and 3 bases at J; junction bases unmatched: 12. This CDR3 is built from 17 residues. Libraries were prepared by immunoSEQ multiplex PCR; TCRdb keeps only in-frame clonotypes and omits some of them. The sample has more than 85,000 clones, 91% seen once. V usage is TRBV9 and J usage is TRBJ1-3; 8 bases fit TRBD1. This TCR derives from a woman older than 75 with urothelial cancer. This material consisted of PBMCs, taken around atezolizumab (anti-PD-L1) treatment. DNA of the CDR3: TGTGCCAGCAGCTTTTACGACCAGGGGGCAAATGGAAACACCATATATTTT. This sequence encodes CASSFYDQGANGNTIYF.